The sequence of this TCR beta chain was determined in a study of T cells expressing NK-cell markers. With respect to this clonotype: As yet, its antigen is unknown.

Study-wide findings and caveats: The contribution of dominant NKG2C+ clonotypes to CD8+ T cells in a handful of donors was 1.0-7.0%. It was still unclear whether expanded NKG2C+ T cell clones were HCMV specific.

Reanalyzing the 5' RACE reads, TCRdb keeps one entry per CDR3 protein, without DNA. In total, the table holds about 460,000 distinct CDR3 sequences. The CDR3 contains 17 residues. Per the germline V gene, CDR1 is KGHDR and CDR2 is SFDVKD. This receptor was obtained from a woman in her fifties or sixties in good health. The J gene is TRBJ2-1, the V gene TRBV24-1; TCRdb returns TRBD1, unconfirmable since there is no DNA. Sequencing input: blood T cells: a sorted CD56 or NKG2C T cell subset, CD4+ or CD8+ T cells, or bulk PBMC T cells (not recorded which). CDR3 sequence reads: CATSDSDGTDSYNEQFF.